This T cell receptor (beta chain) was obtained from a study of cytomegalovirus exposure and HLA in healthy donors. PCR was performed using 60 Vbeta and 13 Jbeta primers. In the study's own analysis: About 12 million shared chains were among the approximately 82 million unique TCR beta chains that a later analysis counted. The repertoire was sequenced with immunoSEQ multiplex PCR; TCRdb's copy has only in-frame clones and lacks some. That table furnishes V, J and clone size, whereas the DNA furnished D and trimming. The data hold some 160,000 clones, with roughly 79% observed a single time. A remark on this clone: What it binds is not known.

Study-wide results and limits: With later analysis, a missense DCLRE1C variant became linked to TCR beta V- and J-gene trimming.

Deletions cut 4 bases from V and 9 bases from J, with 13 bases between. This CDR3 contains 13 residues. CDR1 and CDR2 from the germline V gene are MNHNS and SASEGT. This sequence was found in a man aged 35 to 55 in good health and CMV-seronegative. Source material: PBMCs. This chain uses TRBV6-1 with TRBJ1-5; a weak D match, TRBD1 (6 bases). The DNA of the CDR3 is TGTGCCAGCAGTGGGGACAATTTAAGGCCCCAGCATTTT. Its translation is CASSGDNLRPQHF.